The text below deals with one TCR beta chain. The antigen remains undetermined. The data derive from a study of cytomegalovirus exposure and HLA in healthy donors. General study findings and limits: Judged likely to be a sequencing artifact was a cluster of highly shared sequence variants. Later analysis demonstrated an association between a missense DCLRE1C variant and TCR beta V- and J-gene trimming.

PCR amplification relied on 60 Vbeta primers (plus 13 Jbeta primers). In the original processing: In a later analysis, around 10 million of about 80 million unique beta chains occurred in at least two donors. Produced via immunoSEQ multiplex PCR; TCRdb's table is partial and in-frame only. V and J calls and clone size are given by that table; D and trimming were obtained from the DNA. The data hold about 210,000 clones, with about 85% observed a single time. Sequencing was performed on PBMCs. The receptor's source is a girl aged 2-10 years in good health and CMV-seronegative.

CDR3 protein: CASSLVEGQGGSADTQYF. The CDR3 DNA reads as TGTGCCAGCAGCTTGGTGGAGGGACAGGGGGGTTCTGCAGATACGCAGTATTTT. The chain combines TRBV5-6 with TRBJ2-3, with 11 bases that match TRBD1. The CDR3 runs 18 residues. J gave up 4 bases and V 0 bases, and 10 bases lay outside the gene matches. Germline loops: CDR1 SGHDT, CDR2 YYEEEE.